This T cell receptor (beta chain) was sequenced for a study of tumor-infiltrating lymphocytes in primary liver carcinoma. In the study overall: Resection treated the patients' primary liver carcinoma.

Study-wide results and limits: Because of bulk unsorted sampling, CD4+ and CD8+ repertoires were not subjected to comparison.

The CDR3 sequence is 16 residues long. CDR1 SGHRS and CDR2 YFSETQ come from the germline V gene. It was unsorted whole blood that yielded blood RNA, and germline DNA was also extracted. About this clonotype itself: The antigen remains unidentified. One end of the junction does not line up with germline, which may come from a read error.

The investigators made TCR beta cDNA from about 500 ng total RNA, using a constant-region primer. It was through three nested multiplex PCR rounds of slightly modified ARM-PCR that TCR beta libraries arose. The first two PCR rounds used TRBV1-TRBV30 forward primers with a C-beta reverse primer, nine to eleven cycles each. MiXCR was run by TCRdb on the multiplex PCR reads, yielding one entry per CDR3 protein. This sample has some 190,000 distinct CDR3 sequences, with 50% to 75% found just once. Sequences were obtained from peripheral blood. The gene calls are TRBV5-1 and TRBJ2-3; 7 bases line up with TRBD2. This TCR was sampled from a middle-aged man with primary liver carcinoma and hepatitis B virus infection. The CDR3 DNA follows: TGCGTCAGCAGCTTGGGGCCGCGGGAGAGTATAGATACGCAGTATTTT. This gives the protein CVSSLGPRESIDTQYF.